This entry lists 9 T cell receptor beta chains sequenced from one sample in a study of CD8 T cells in Susac syndrome. The authors reverse transcribed roughly 0.45 to 1 ug RNA with random hexamers. TCRdb passed the immunoSEQ multiplex PCR reads through MiXCR, listing each CDR3 protein once. The sample comprises 150,000 to 200,000 distinct CDR3 sequences, about 96% of which are singletons, and around 0.12% rests with the top ten. The material sequenced was CD4+ T cells from PBMCs. These receptors were obtained from a human donor with Susac syndrome.

The chain carries TRBV20-1 and TRBJ2-2, with 8 bases matching TRBD2. Trimming took 6 bases from V and 5 from J; bases not matched to a gene: 14. CDR1 is DFQATT and CDR2 is SNEGSKA in the germline V gene (reference sequence). The CDR3 sequence is 16 residues long. The CDR3 nucleotides read TGCAGTGCCGTTCTGCCGGGAGGGCCTTGGACCGGGGAGCTGTTTTTT. Its translation is CSAVLPGGPWTGELFF.

The rearrangement uses TRBV12-3 or TRBV12-4 and TRBJ1-1; D gene unclear. V lost 6 bases, J lost 0 bases, and 8 bases lay in between. The CDR3 runs to 13 residues. DNA of the CDR3: TGTGCCAGCAGGGTCATTTTGAACACTGAAGCTTTCTTT. Protein: CASRVILNTEAFF.

Details on this clonotype: Its ends do not fully match the called genes, so a read error is possible. The chain is built from TRBV2 and TRBJ1-6; D is uncertain. Germline CDR1 and CDR2: SNHLY and FYNNEI. The CDR3 is made up of 11 amino acids. Here the CDR3 DNA reads TGTGCCAGCTGTGAGAATTCACCCCTCCACTTT. Translating it yields CASCENSPLHF.

This rearrangement joins TRBV20-1 to TRBJ1-1; a weak D match, TRBD1 (5 bases). The CDR3 consists of 14 residues. V was clipped by 2 bases and J by 4 bases, with 14 bases between them. Per germline, CDR1 DFQATT and CDR2 SNEGSKA (reference sequence). In nucleotides, the CDR3 is TGCAGTGCTAGACCGCCAGGGTCTTCCACTGAAGCTTTCTTT. Translated, it gives CSARPPGSSTEAFF.

The chain recombines TRBV20-1 with TRBJ2-5, with 11 nucleotides matching TRBD2. Germline V lookup: CDR1 DFQATT, CDR2 SNEGSKA (reference sequence). The CDR3 extends over 16 amino acids. The V gene end was trimmed by 3 bases and the J gene end by 1 base; junction bases not matched to a gene: 7. The CDR3 region is CSASPSGRRLQETQYF. The DNA for the CDR3 is TGCAGTGCTAGTCCTAGCGGGAGGAGGCTCCAAGAGACCCAGTACTTC.

CDR3 DNA: TGCAGCGTTGAATCTGGGGGGGCCGTCTACAATGAGCAGTTCTTC. Encoded protein: CSVESGGAVYNEQFF. The chain employs TRBV29-1 and TRBJ2-1, with TRBD2 as a possible D gene (7 bases). This CDR3 contains 15 residues. Trimming cost V 2 bases and J 3 bases, with 14 bases left between them. Germline loops: CDR1 SQVTM, CDR2 ANQGSEA.

This sequence joins TRBV6-1 and TRBJ2-7, with D possibly being TRBD1 or TRBD2 (5 bases each). Trimming stripped 5 bases from V and 2 bases from J, with 13 bases between. The CDR3 has 14 amino acids. Germline loops: CDR1 MNHNS, CDR2 SASEGT. CDR3 loop: CASSPGTSTYEQYV. CDR3 bases: TGTGCCAGCAGTCCCGGGACGTCTACCTACGAGCAGTACGTC.

V usage is TRBV27 and J usage is TRBJ2-7, with 7 bases that match TRBD2. Germline V gene data show CDR1 as MNHEY and CDR2 as SMNVEV (reference sequence). V shed 7 bases and J 5 bases; nucleotides not matched to a gene: 11. The CDR3 consists of 14 residues. DNA of the CDR3: TGTGCCAGCACCCGCTCGGGACTAAGCAACGAGCAGTACTTC. Amino acid sequence: CASTRSGLSNEQYF.

The CDR3: CASKDSPLHF. In nucleotides, the CDR3 is TGTGCCAGCAAGGATTCACCCCTCCACTTT. V usage is TRBV6-5 and J usage is TRBJ1-6; D gene ambiguous. In germline, CDR1 is MNHEY, CDR2 SVGAGI. V lost 7 bases and J 8 bases, leaving 3 bases between the germline ends. The CDR3 covers 10 residues.